This is a list of T cell receptor beta chains from one sample in a study of T-cell reconstitution after alpha-beta-depleted transplantation in children. TCRdb re-derived calls from the PCR reads in MiXCR, one entry per CDR3 protein. Of about 980,000 distinct CDR3 sequences in the sample, about 30% are singletons; the top ten hold over 25%. Sequences were derived from PBMCs, mostly from graft donor cells, sampled 360 days after TCRalphabeta/CD19-depleted stem cell transplant. The receptors shown here come from a boy younger than two who had a stem cell transplant for SCID, so the T cells may come from the graft donor. Each CDR3 is given with its conserved first and last residue. The order of the fields is J gene, clone size, V gene, D gene, CDR3 DNA, CDR3 protein. The D gene is left open where the match is weak. Clone size appears in some rows only: once, few, many, or a class for an expanded clone.

j_call: TRBJ1-5; clone_size: .; v_call: TRBV20-1; d_call: .; cdr3_nt: TGCAGTGCTAGTCGCGGGGCCTTTACGCCCCAGCATTTT; cdr3_aa: CSASRGAFTPQHF
j_call: TRBJ1-6; clone_size: .; v_call: TRBV7-2; d_call: .; cdr3_nt: TGTGCCAGCAGCTTAGTGGGTCCTAAAGGGATTTCACCCCTCCACTTT; cdr3_aa: CASSLVGPKGISPLHF
j_call: TRBJ1-2; clone_size: .; v_call: TRBV6-5; d_call: .; cdr3_nt: TGTGCCAGCAGTAACCTCCCTGACTATGGCTACACCTTC; cdr3_aa: CASSNLPDYGYTF
j_call: TRBJ2-7; clone_size: few; v_call: TRBV2; d_call: TRBD1; cdr3_nt: TGTGCCAGCAACGCTCGGACAGGGACTTACGAGCAGTACTTC; cdr3_aa: CASNARTGTYEQYF
j_call: TRBJ1-2; clone_size: few; v_call: TRBV9; d_call: .; cdr3_nt: TGTGCCAGCAGCGTAGTCGGAGGTAATGGCTACACCTTC; cdr3_aa: CASSVVGGNGYTF
j_call: TRBJ2-7; clone_size: few; v_call: TRBV5-1; d_call: .; cdr3_nt: TGCGCCAGCAGCTACCAAGGGGGAAGCTACGAGCAGTACTTC; cdr3_aa: CASSYQGGSYEQYF
j_call: TRBJ2-5; clone_size: .; v_call: TRBV29-1; d_call: TRBD1; cdr3_nt: TGCAGCGGGGCCCGGGACAGTCTACAAGAGACCCAGTACTTC; cdr3_aa: CSGARDSLQETQYF
j_call: TRBJ2-3; clone_size: .; v_call: TRBV4-3; d_call: .; cdr3_nt: TGCGCCAGCAGCCAAGATCGGGGTAGCATGGAGTATTTT; cdr3_aa: CASSQDRGSMEYF
j_call: TRBJ2-7; clone_size: few; v_call: TRBV5-1; d_call: TRBD1; cdr3_nt: TGCGCCAGCAGCTTGGACCCGGGACAGGGATACGAGCAGTACTTC; cdr3_aa: CASSLDPGQGYEQYF
j_call: TRBJ2-1; clone_size: .; v_call: TRBV12-3/TRBV12-4; d_call: .; cdr3_nt: TGTGCCAGCAGTTTGTACGGGGAGAGCTCCTACAATGAGCAGTTCTTC; cdr3_aa: CASSLYGESSYNEQFF
j_call: TRBJ2-2; clone_size: .; v_call: TRBV12-3/TRBV12-4; d_call: .; cdr3_nt: TGTGCCAGCAGTTCGATAAACACCGGGGAGCTGTTTTTT; cdr3_aa: CASSSINTGELFF
j_call: TRBJ2-7; clone_size: few; v_call: TRBV6-5; d_call: .; cdr3_nt: TGTGCCAGCAGCCAAGGGACATGGGAGCAGTACTTC; cdr3_aa: CASSQGTWEQYF
j_call: TRBJ1-1; clone_size: .; v_call: TRBV5-1; d_call: .; cdr3_nt: TGCGCCAGCAGCTTGGCCCGGATCAACACTGAAGCTTTCTTT; cdr3_aa: CASSLARINTEAFF
j_call: TRBJ2-2; clone_size: .; v_call: TRBV25-1; d_call: .; cdr3_nt: TGTGCCAGCAGTGATTACGTCGGGGAGCTGTTTTTT; cdr3_aa: CASSDYVGELFF
j_call: TRBJ1-1; clone_size: .; v_call: TRBV6-1; d_call: .; cdr3_nt: TGTGCCAGCACCGCAAAGGAAGGGTCTCGGTACACTGAAGCTTTCTTT; cdr3_aa: CASTAKEGSRYTEAFF
j_call: TRBJ2-5; clone_size: .; v_call: TRBV5-1; d_call: .; cdr3_nt: TGCGCCAGCAGCTTGGGCGTACAAAAAGAGACCCAGTACTTC; cdr3_aa: CASSLGVQKETQYF
j_call: TRBJ2-3; clone_size: few; v_call: TRBV20-1; d_call: .; cdr3_nt: TGCAGTGCACCGACCCCCCGGGGTACAGATACGCAGTATTTT; cdr3_aa: CSAPTPRGTDTQYF
j_call: TRBJ2-2; clone_size: .; v_call: TRBV20-1; d_call: TRBD1; cdr3_nt: TGCAGTGCTAGATCCGGGACAGGCCTCTCGAACACCGGGGAGCTGTTTTTT; cdr3_aa: CSARSGTGLSNTGELFF
j_call: TRBJ1-2; clone_size: .; v_call: TRBV20-1; d_call: .; cdr3_nt: TGCAGTGCTAGGACCCTCCAGGGCTCTAACTATGGCTACACCTTC; cdr3_aa: CSARTLQGSNYGYTF
j_call: TRBJ2-1; clone_size: .; v_call: TRBV20-1; d_call: TRBD1; cdr3_nt: TGCAGTGCCGGGACAGGGTACAATGAGCAGTTCTTC; cdr3_aa: CSAGTGYNEQFF
j_call: TRBJ2-7; clone_size: .; v_call: TRBV5-1; d_call: .; cdr3_nt: TGCGCCAGCAGGCGCTCTACGACAGATTCCTACGAGCAGTACTTC; cdr3_aa: CASRRSTTDSYEQYF
j_call: TRBJ2-7; clone_size: .; v_call: TRBV6-1; d_call: .; cdr3_nt: TGTGCCAGCAGACCTCGGGACCCATCCTACGAGCAGTACTTC; cdr3_aa: CASRPRDPSYEQYF
j_call: TRBJ1-5; clone_size: .; v_call: TRBV20-1; d_call: .; cdr3_nt: TGCAGTGCTGAAAGGCCACAGGGCGGGCAGCCCCAGCATTTT; cdr3_aa: CSAERPQGGQPQHF
j_call: TRBJ2-3; clone_size: many; v_call: TRBV27; d_call: .; cdr3_nt: TGTGCCAGCAGTTCATTACGGGTCACAGATACGCAGTATTTT; cdr3_aa: CASSSLRVTDTQYF
j_call: TRBJ2-3; clone_size: .; v_call: TRBV20-1; d_call: TRBD2; cdr3_nt: TGCAGTGCTAGAGTTAGCGGGGGGGCTGATACGCAGTATTTT; cdr3_aa: CSARVSGGADTQYF
j_call: TRBJ1-2; clone_size: .; v_call: TRBV20-1; d_call: TRBD1; cdr3_nt: TGCAGTGCGACAGGGGGTTATGGCTACACCTTC; cdr3_aa: CSATGGYGYTF
j_call: TRBJ2-7; clone_size: once; v_call: TRBV12-3/TRBV12-4; d_call: TRBD2; cdr3_nt: TGTGCCAGCCGATTAGCGGGGGGGCCCTCCTACGAGCAGTACTTC; cdr3_aa: CASRLAGGPSYEQYF
j_call: TRBJ2-3; clone_size: many; v_call: TRBV10-1; d_call: TRBD1; cdr3_nt: TGCGCCAGCAGTCCGATCACAGGGGTGGACACAGATACGCAGTATTTT; cdr3_aa: CASSPITGVDTDTQYF
j_call: TRBJ1-5; clone_size: many; v_call: TRBV12-3/TRBV12-4; d_call: .; cdr3_nt: TGTGCCAGCAGTTTTTTCAATCAGCCCCAGCATTTT; cdr3_aa: CASSFFNQPQHF
j_call: TRBJ1-2; clone_size: .; v_call: TRBV12-3/TRBV12-4; d_call: TRBD1; cdr3_nt: TGTGCCAGCACCTCGACAGGGAAGCATGGCTACACCTTC; cdr3_aa: CASTSTGKHGYTF
j_call: TRBJ2-2; clone_size: .; v_call: TRBV5-1; d_call: .; cdr3_nt: TGCGCCAGCAGCTTCGAGGGCGGGTCCGGGGAGCTGTTTTTT; cdr3_aa: CASSFEGGSGELFF
j_call: TRBJ2-7; clone_size: .; v_call: TRBV5-1; d_call: TRBD2; cdr3_nt: TGCGCCAGCAGCCTTACAAGCGGGGGGCCGTCCTACGAGCAGTACTTC; cdr3_aa: CASSLTSGGPSYEQYF
j_call: TRBJ2-7; clone_size: .; v_call: TRBV20-1; d_call: TRBD2; cdr3_nt: TGCAGTGGAAAGGGGAGGAGCGGGGGATTCTACGAGCAGTACTTC; cdr3_aa: CSGKGRSGGFYEQYF
j_call: TRBJ2-4; clone_size: once; v_call: TRBV2; d_call: .; cdr3_nt: TGTGCCAGCAGTGCACAGGGTCCCTCCTCTAACATTCAGTACTTC; cdr3_aa: CASSAQGPSSNIQYF
j_call: TRBJ2-3; clone_size: .; v_call: TRBV24-1; d_call: .; cdr3_nt: TGTGCCACCAGTGAGCAAGGGAGAGATACGCAGTATTTT; cdr3_aa: CATSEQGRDTQYF
j_call: TRBJ2-3; clone_size: .; v_call: TRBV12-3/TRBV12-4; d_call: .; cdr3_nt: TGTGCCAGCCAACGAGCTCCCGGCACAGATACGCAGTATTTT; cdr3_aa: CASQRAPGTDTQYF
j_call: TRBJ2-7; clone_size: .; v_call: TRBV9; d_call: TRBD2; cdr3_nt: TGTGCCAGCAGCGAGCGGGACTTTCCGATCTACGAGCAGTACTTC; cdr3_aa: CASSERDFPIYEQYF
j_call: TRBJ2-1; clone_size: few; v_call: TRBV12-3/TRBV12-4; d_call: TRBD1; cdr3_nt: TGTGCCAGCAGCACGGGACAGGACGTTTACAATGAGCAGTTCTTC; cdr3_aa: CASSTGQDVYNEQFF
j_call: TRBJ2-1; clone_size: .; v_call: TRBV15; d_call: .; cdr3_nt: TGTGCCACCAGCAGAATAAGAGAGGACAATGAGCAGTTCTTC; cdr3_aa: CATSRIREDNEQFF
j_call: TRBJ1-1; clone_size: many; v_call: TRBV12-3/TRBV12-4; d_call: .; cdr3_nt: TGTGCCAGCAGTTTTGGTATGAACACTGAAGCTTTCTTT; cdr3_aa: CASSFGMNTEAFF
j_call: TRBJ2-2; clone_size: few; v_call: TRBV29-1; d_call: .; cdr3_nt: TGCAGCGTTGATTTGGGCGGGGGCAACACCGGGGAGCTGTTTTTT; cdr3_aa: CSVDLGGGNTGELFF
j_call: TRBJ2-7; clone_size: .; v_call: TRBV12-3/TRBV12-4; d_call: TRBD2; cdr3_nt: TGTGCCAGCAGCTTTTCCTTCGGGGGGAGGGGATTCTACGAGCAGTACTTC; cdr3_aa: CASSFSFGGRGFYEQYF
j_call: TRBJ2-2; clone_size: .; v_call: TRBV12-3/TRBV12-4; d_call: .; cdr3_nt: TGTGCCAGCAGTTTCGGGCCTGGCAGGGCACGGAACACCGGGGAGCTGTTTTTT; cdr3_aa: CASSFGPGRARNTGELFF
j_call: TRBJ1-2; clone_size: few; v_call: TRBV6-5; d_call: TRBD1; cdr3_nt: TGTGCCAGCACCCGATCCCGGACAGGCGTTTATTCTAACTATGGCTACACCTTC; cdr3_aa: CASTRSRTGVYSNYGYTF
j_call: TRBJ2-5; clone_size: .; v_call: TRBV5-6; d_call: .; cdr3_nt: TGTGCCAGCAGCTTCTCCCCGTCAGCAAACCAAGAGACCCAGTACTTC; cdr3_aa: CASSFSPSANQETQYF
j_call: TRBJ1-1; clone_size: .; v_call: TRBV9; d_call: .; cdr3_nt: TGTGCCAGCAGCGCGACAAGGGGAATGAACACTGAAGCTTTCTTT; cdr3_aa: CASSATRGMNTEAFF
j_call: TRBJ2-7; clone_size: .; v_call: TRBV4-1; d_call: TRBD2; cdr3_nt: TGCGCCAGCAGCCAAGATCGCGGGGGGACCTCCTACGAGCAGTACTTC; cdr3_aa: CASSQDRGGTSYEQYF
j_call: TRBJ2-7; clone_size: few; v_call: TRBV5-8; d_call: TRBD1; cdr3_nt: TGTGCCAGCAGCCCCGACGCGAATGGACAGGGAACCTACGAGCAGTACTTC; cdr3_aa: CASSPDANGQGTYEQYF
j_call: TRBJ1-4; clone_size: .; v_call: TRBV11-2; d_call: TRBD1; cdr3_nt: TGTGCCAGCAGCGAACCAGGGGGCCCTAATGAAAAACTGTTTTTT; cdr3_aa: CASSEPGGPNEKLFF
j_call: TRBJ2-3; clone_size: .; v_call: TRBV7-8; d_call: .; cdr3_nt: TGTGCCAGCGTCCAGCTTCTTACTAGCCCGCAGACAGATACGCAGTATTTT; cdr3_aa: CASVQLLTSPQTDTQYF
j_call: TRBJ2-3; clone_size: .; v_call: TRBV18; d_call: TRBD2; cdr3_nt: TGTGCCAGCTCACCCCTAGCGGGGGGTGGAGATACGCAGTATTTT; cdr3_aa: CASSPLAGGGDTQYF
j_call: TRBJ2-7; clone_size: few; v_call: TRBV2; d_call: .; cdr3_nt: TGTGCCAGCACTCCCGGGGCCGAACCCTACGAGCAGTACTTC; cdr3_aa: CASTPGAEPYEQYF
j_call: TRBJ1-2; clone_size: .; v_call: TRBV7-9; d_call: .; cdr3_nt: TGTGCCAGCAGCTTAGCCGGCACTCACTATGGCTACACCTTC; cdr3_aa: CASSLAGTHYGYTF
j_call: TRBJ2-1; clone_size: .; v_call: TRBV5-1; d_call: .; cdr3_nt: TGCGCCAGCAGCTTGGACGGGGGGCCTCCTTACAATGAGCAGTTCTTC; cdr3_aa: CASSLDGGPPYNEQFF
j_call: TRBJ2-3; clone_size: few; v_call: TRBV2; d_call: TRBD2; cdr3_nt: TGTGCCAGCAGTTTGTTAGCGGGGGGGTTAACTAGCACAGATACGCAGTATTTT; cdr3_aa: CASSLLAGGLTSTDTQYF